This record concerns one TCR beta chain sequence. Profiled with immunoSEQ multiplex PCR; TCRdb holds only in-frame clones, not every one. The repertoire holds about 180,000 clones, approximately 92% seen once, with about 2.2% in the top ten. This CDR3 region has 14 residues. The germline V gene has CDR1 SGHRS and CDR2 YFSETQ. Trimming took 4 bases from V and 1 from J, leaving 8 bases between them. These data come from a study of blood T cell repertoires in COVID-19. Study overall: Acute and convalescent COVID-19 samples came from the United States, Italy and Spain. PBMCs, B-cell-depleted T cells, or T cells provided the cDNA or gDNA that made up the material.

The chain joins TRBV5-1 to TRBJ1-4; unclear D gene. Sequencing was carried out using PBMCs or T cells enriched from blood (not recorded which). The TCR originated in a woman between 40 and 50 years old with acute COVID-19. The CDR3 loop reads CASSREGTNEKLFF. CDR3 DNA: TGCGCCAGCAGCCGGGAGGGAACTAATGAAAAACTGTTTTTT.